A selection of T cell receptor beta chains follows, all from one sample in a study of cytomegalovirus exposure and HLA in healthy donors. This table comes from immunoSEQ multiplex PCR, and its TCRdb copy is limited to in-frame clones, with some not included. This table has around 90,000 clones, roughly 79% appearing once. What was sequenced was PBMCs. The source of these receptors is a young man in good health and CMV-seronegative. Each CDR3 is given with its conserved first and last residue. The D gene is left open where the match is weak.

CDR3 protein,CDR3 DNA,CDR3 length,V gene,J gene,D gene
CASSDLFYYKAYEQYF,TGTGCCAGCAGTGATCTCTTTTATTATAAAGCATACGAGCAGTACTTC,16,TRBV6-1,TRBJ2-7,.
CACSRGVMETQYF,TGTGCCTGCAGCAGGGGCGTTATGGAGACCCAGTACTTC,13,TRBV9,TRBJ2-5,.
CASSPEPQFYGYTF,TGCGCCAGCAGCCCGGAACCACAGTTCTATGGCTACACCTTC,14,TRBV5-1,TRBJ1-2,.
CSSSLQGGAFF,TGTTCCAGCAGCCTTCAGGGTGGAGCTTTCTTT,11,TRBV7-9,TRBJ1-1,.
CASSYRTGNSGYTF,TGTGCCAGCAGCTACCGGACAGGGAACTCTGGCTACACCTTC,14,TRBV4-2,TRBJ1-2,TRBD1
CASRSVGGHYEQYF,TGCGCCAGCAGGTCAGTTGGGGGCCACTACGAGCAGTACTTC,14,TRBV5-1,TRBJ2-7,.
CASSKLAGVQGRYNEQFF,TGTGCCAGCAGTAAACTAGCGGGAGTACAGGGAAGGTACAATGAGCAGTTCTTC,18,TRBV25-1,TRBJ2-1,TRBD2
CASSDIWAGGNTGELFF,TGCGCCAGCAGCGACATATGGGCTGGAGGGAACACCGGGGAGCTGTTTTTT,17,TRBV5-1,TRBJ2-2,.
CASSIQAYSGNTIYF,TGTGCCAGCAGCATCCAGGCGTACTCTGGAAACACCATATATTTT,15,TRBV5-4,TRBJ1-3,.
CASSGLGGNTIYF,TGTGCCAGCAGTGGACTGGGCGGAAACACCATATATTTT,13,TRBV9,TRBJ1-3,.
CASSEQGAGNSPLHF,TGTGCCAGCAGTGAACAGGGGGCTGGAAATTCACCCCTCCACTTT,15,TRBV2,TRBJ1-6,TRBD1
CASSQVYGVGTQYF,TGTGCCAGCAGCCAAGTCTACGGGGTTGGTACGCAGTATTTT,14,TRBV14,TRBJ2-3,.
CASSLVSGLRDSYNEQFF,TGTGCCAGCAGCTTAGTCAGTGGTCTGCGGGACTCCTACAATGAGCAGTTCTTC,18,TRBV13,TRBJ2-1,.
CASSGRGDSNQPQHF,TGTGCCAGCAGTGGCAGGGGTGACAGCAATCAGCCCCAGCATTTT,15,TRBV6-6,TRBJ1-5,.
CASSRTDHEQYF,TGTGCCAGCAGCCGAACAGACCACGAGCAGTACTTC,12,TRBV7-9,TRBJ2-7,.
CASSADRTKQETQYF,TGTGCCAGCAGTGCGGACAGGACTAAACAAGAGACCCAGTACTTC,15,TRBV2,TRBJ2-5,.
CASSPQGESRETQYF,TGTGCCAGCTCCCCCCAGGGGGAGAGTCGAGAGACCCAGTACTTC,15,TRBV18,TRBJ2-5,TRBD1
CASSPVSGVALNYGYTF,TGTGCCAGCTCACCAGTAAGTGGAGTTGCCCTTAACTATGGCTACACCTTC,17,TRBV18,TRBJ1-2,.
CASSPRTSGRNADTQYF,TGTGCCAGCAGCCCAAGGACTAGCGGGAGAAACGCAGATACGCAGTATTTT,17,TRBV11-3,TRBJ2-3,TRBD2
CASQRGRGNTEAFF,TGTGCCAGCCAGAGAGGAAGGGGGAATACTGAAGCTTTCTTT,14,TRBV6-5,TRBJ1-1,.
CAISATGTAKSEAFF,TGTGCCATCAGTGCGACTGGGACAGCAAAATCTGAAGCTTTCTTT,15,TRBV10-3,TRBJ1-1,TRBD1
CASSYPGGVYEKLFF,TGTGCCAGCAGTTACCCCGGGGGGGTCTATGAAAAACTGTTTTTT,15,TRBV27,TRBJ1-4,.
CASAPEDRVGEQYF,TGTGCCAGCGCCCCGGAGGACAGGGTAGGCGAGCAGTACTTC,14,TRBV6-5,TRBJ2-7,TRBD1
CASSSHEGRTEAFF,TGTGCCAGCAGCTCCCATGAGGGCCGGACTGAAGCTTTCTTT,14,TRBV7-8,TRBJ1-1,.
CASSLEQGLGGYTF,TGTGCCAGTAGCCTTGAACAGGGGCTCGGAGGCTACACCTTC,14,TRBV19,TRBJ1-2,TRBD1